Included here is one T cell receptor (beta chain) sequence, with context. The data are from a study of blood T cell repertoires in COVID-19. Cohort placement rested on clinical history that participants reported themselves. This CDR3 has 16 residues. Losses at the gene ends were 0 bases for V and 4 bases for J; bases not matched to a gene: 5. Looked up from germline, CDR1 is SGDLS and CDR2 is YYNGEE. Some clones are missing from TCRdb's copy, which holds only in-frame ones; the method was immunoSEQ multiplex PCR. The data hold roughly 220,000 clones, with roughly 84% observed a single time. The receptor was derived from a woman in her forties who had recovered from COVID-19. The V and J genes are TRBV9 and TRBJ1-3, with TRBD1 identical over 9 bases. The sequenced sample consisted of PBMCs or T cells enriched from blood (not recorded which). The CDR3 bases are TGTGCCAGCAGCGTAGCGGGACAGGGTTTGGGAAACACCATATATTTT. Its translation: CASSVAGQGLGNTIYF.